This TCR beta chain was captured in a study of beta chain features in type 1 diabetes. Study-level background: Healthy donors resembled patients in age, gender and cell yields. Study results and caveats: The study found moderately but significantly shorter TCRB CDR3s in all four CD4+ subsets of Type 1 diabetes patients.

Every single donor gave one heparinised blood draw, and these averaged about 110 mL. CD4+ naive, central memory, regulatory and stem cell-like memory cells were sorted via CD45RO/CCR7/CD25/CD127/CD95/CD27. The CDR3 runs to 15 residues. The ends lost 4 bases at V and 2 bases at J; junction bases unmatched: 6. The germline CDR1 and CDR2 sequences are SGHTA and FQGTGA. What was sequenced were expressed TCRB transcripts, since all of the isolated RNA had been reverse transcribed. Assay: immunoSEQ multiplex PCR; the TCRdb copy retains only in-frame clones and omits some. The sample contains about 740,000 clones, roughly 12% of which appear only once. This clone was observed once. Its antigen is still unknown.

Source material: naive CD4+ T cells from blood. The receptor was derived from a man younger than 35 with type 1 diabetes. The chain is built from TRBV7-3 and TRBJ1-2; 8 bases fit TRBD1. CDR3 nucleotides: TGTGCCAGCAGCTCCGGACAGGGCGAAAACTATGGCTACACCTTC. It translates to CASSSGQGENYGYTF.